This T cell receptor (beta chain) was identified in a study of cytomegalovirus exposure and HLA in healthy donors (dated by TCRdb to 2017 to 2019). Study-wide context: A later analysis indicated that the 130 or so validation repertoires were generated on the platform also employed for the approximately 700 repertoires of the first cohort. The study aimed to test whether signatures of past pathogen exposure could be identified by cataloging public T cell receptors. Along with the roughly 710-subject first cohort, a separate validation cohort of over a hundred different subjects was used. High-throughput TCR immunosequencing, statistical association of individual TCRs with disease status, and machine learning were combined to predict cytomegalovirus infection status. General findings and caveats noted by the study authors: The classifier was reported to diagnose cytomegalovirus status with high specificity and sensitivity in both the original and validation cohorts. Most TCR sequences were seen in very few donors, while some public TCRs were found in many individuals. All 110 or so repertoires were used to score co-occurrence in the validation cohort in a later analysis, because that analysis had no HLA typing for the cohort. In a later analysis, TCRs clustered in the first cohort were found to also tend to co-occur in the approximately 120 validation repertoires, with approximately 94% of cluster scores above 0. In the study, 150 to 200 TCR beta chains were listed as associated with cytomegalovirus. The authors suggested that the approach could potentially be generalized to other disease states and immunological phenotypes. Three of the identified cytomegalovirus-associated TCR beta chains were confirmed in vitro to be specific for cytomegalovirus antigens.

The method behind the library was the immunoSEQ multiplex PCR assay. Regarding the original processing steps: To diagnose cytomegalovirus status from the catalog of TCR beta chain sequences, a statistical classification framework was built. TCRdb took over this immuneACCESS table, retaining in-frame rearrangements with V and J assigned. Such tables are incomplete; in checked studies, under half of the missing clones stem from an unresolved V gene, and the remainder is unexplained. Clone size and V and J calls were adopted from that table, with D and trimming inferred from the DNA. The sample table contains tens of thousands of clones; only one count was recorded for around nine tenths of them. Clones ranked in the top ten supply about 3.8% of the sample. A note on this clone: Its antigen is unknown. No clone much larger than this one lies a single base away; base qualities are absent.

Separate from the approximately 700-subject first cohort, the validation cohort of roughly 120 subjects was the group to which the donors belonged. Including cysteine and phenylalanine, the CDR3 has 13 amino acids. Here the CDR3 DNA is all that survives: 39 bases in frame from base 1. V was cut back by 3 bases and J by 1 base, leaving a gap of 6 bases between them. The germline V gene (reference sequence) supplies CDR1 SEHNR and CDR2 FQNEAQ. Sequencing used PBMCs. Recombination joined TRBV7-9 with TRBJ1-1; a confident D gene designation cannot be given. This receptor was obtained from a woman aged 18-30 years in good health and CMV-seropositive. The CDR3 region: CASSLNGNTEAFF. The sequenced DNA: TGTGCCAGCAGCTTGAACGGGAACACTGAAGCTTTCTTT.